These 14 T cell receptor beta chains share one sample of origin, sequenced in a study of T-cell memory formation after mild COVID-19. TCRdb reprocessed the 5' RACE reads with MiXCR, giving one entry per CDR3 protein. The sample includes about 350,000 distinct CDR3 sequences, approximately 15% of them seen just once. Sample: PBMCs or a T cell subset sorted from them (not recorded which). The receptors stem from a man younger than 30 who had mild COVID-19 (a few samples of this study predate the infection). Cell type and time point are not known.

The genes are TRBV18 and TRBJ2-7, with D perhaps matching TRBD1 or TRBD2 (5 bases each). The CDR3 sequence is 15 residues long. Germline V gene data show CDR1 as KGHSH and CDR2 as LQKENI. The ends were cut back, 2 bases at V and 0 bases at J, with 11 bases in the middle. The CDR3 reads CASSPLSGLSYEQYF. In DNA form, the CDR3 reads TGTGCCAGCTCACCATTGTCGGGGCTCTCCTACGAGCAGTACTTC.

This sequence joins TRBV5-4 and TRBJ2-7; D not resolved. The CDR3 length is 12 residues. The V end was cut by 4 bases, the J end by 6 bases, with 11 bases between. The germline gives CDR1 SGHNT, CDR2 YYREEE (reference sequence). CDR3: CASSPRVPEQYF. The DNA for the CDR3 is TGTGCCAGCAGCCCCCGGGTGCCCGAGCAGTACTTC.

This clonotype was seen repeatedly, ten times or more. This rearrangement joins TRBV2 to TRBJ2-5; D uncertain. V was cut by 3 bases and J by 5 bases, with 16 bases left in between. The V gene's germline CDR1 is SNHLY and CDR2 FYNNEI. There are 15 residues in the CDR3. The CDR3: CASSDPPSLPETQYF. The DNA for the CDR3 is TGTGCCAGCAGTGACCCCCCTAGTTTACCCGAGACCCAGTACTTC.

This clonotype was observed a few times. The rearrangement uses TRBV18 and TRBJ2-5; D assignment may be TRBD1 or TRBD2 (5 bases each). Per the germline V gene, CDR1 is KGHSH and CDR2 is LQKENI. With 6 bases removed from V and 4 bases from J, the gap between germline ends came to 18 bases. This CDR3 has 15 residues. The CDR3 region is CASSLRGVARETQYF. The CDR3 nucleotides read TGTGCCAGCTCCCTACGAGGGGTGGCAAGAGAGACCCAGTACTTC.

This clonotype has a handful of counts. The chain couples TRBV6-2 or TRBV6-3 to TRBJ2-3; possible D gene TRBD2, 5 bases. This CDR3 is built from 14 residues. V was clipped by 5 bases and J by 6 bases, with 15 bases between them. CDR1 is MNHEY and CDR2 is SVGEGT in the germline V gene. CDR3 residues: CASSTRTEVDTQYF. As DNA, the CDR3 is TGTGCCAGCAGTACCCGCACGGAGGTCGATACGCAGTATTTT.

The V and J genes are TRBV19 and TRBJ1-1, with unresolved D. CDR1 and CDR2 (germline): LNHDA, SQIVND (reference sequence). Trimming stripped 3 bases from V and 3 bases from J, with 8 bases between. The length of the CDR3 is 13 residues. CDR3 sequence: CASSILGDTEAFF. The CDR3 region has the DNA TGTGCCAGTAGTATCCTGGGTGACACTGAAGCTTTCTTT.

CDR3 coding DNA: TGTGCCAGCAGCTTGGAAAAGCAGTTCTTC. As protein: CASSLEKQFF. The J gene is TRBJ2-1, the V gene TRBV5-6; D not resolved. Trimming removed 0 bases from V and 11 bases from J, with 3 bases in between. Per the germline V gene, CDR1 is SGHDT and CDR2 is YYEEEE. The CDR3 has 10 amino acids.

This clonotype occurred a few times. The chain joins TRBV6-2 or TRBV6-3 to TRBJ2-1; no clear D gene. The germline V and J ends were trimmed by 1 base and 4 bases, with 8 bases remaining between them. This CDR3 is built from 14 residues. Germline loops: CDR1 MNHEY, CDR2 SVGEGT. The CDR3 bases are TGTGCCAGCAGTTACTTTGGCTCTTACAATGAGCAGTTCTTC. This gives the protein CASSYFGSYNEQFF.

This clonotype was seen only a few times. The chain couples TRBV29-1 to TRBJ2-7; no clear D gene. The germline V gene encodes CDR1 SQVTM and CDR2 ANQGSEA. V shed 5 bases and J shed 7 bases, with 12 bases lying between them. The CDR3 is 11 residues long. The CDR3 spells CSVWWVREQYF. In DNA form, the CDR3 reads TGCAGCGTTTGGTGGGTACGGGAGCAGTACTTC.

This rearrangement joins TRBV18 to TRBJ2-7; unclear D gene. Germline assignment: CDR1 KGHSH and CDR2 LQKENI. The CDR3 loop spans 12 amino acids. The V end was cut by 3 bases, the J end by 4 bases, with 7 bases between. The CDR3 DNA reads TGTGCCAGCTCACCCGGACGGTACGAGCAGTACGTC. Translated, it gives CASSPGRYEQYV.

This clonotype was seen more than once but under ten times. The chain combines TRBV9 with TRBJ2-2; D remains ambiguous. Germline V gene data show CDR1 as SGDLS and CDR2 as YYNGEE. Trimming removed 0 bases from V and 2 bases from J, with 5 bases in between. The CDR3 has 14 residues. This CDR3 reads CASSVVFNTGELFF. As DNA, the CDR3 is TGTGCCAGCAGCGTAGTTTTCAACACCGGGGAGCTGTTTTTT.

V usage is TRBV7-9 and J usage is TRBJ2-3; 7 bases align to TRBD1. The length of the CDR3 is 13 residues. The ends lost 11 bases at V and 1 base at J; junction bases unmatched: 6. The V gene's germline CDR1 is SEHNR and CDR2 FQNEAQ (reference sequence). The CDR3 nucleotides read TGTGCCGGACACAGGGGTGGCACAGATACGCAGTATTTT. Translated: CAGHRGGTDTQYF.

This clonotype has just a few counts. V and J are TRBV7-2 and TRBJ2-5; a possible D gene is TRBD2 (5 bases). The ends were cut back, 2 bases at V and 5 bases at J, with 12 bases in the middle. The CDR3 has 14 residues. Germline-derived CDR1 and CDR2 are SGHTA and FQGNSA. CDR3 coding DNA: TGTGCCAGCAGCTTAAGCGGCCCCGGGGAGACCCAGTACTTC. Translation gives CASSLSGPGETQYF.

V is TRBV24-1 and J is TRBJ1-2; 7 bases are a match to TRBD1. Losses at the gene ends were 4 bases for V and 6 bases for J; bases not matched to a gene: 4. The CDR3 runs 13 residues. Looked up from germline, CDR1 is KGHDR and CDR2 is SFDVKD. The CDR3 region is CATSEDRAHGYTF. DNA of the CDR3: TGTGCCACCAGTGAAGACAGGGCGCATGGCTACACCTTC.